These T cell receptor beta chains were read from a single sample in a study of T cells in Graves' hyperthyroidism and ophthalmopathy. TCRdb reprocessed the multiplex PCR reads with MiXCR, giving one entry per CDR3 protein. The sample lists 800,000 or so distinct CDR3 sequences; 35% to 40% were seen once. Sequenced: blood. These receptors originate from a man aged 18 to 30 with Graves' hyperthyroidism. The CDR3 runs from the conserved cysteine through the conserved F or W. Fields, in order: J gene, clone size, CDR3 length, D gene, V gene, CDR3 protein, CDR3 DNA. D genes are given only for firm matches. Clone size is shown for a subset of rows, as once, few, many or a class of expanded clone.

J: TRBJ2-5
size: NA
length: 15
D: TRBD1
V: TRBV9
CDR3: CASSVRSGGKETQYF
DNA: TGTGCCAGCAGCGTAAGGTCAGGGGGCAAAGAGACCCAGTACTTC

J: TRBJ1-2
size: NA
length: 13
D: NA
V: TRBV29-1
CDR3: CSVASGRAYGYTF
DNA: TGCAGCGTCGCCAGCGGGAGGGCCTATGGCTACACCTTC

J: TRBJ1-1
size: NA
length: 14
D: NA
V: TRBV12-3/TRBV12-4
CDR3: CASSLGAGITEAFF
DNA: TGTGCCAGCAGTTTAGGTGCGGGGATCACTGAAGCTTTCTTT

J: TRBJ2-7
size: many
length: 13
D: NA
V: TRBV15
CDR3: CATRRQGRDEQYF
DNA: TGTGCCACCCGGAGGCAGGGAAGAGACGAGCAGTACTTC

J: TRBJ2-5
size: NA
length: 13
D: TRBD1
V: TRBV19
CDR3: CASKDRAGETQYF
DNA: TGTGCCAGTAAGGACAGGGCTGGAGAGACCCAGTACTTC

J: TRBJ2-7
size: NA
length: 12
D: TRBD1
V: TRBV2
CDR3: CASNTGGNEQYF
DNA: TGTGCCAGCAATACAGGGGGCAACGAGCAGTACTTC

J: TRBJ1-4
size: NA
length: 11
D: NA
V: TRBV29-1
CDR3: CSVHTGEKLFF
DNA: TGCAGCGTGCATACAGGTGAAAAACTGTTTTTT

J: TRBJ1-2
size: NA
length: 14
D: NA
V: TRBV9
CDR3: CASSVGAGGVRYTF
DNA: TGTGCCAGCAGCGTAGGGGCGGGGGGTGTACGCTACACCTTC

J: TRBJ1-2
size: NA
length: 15
D: NA
V: TRBV29-1
CDR3: CSVELDSTENYGYTF
DNA: TGCAGCGTTGAATTGGACAGTACCGAAAACTATGGCTACACCTTC

J: TRBJ2-3
size: NA
length: 15
D: TRBD2
V: TRBV28
CDR3: CATSMGLPPTDTQYF
DNA: TGTGCCACCAGCATGGGACTACCACCCACAGATACGCAGTATTTT

J: TRBJ1-2
size: NA
length: 12
D: TRBD1
V: TRBV29-1
CDR3: CSVGDRVPGYTF
DNA: TGCAGCGTTGGTGACAGGGTACCCGGCTACACCTTC

J: TRBJ1-1
size: few
length: 13
D: NA
V: TRBV2
CDR3: CASKRAVKTEAFF
DNA: TGTGCCAGCAAGAGGGCCGTGAAGACTGAAGCTTTCTTT

J: TRBJ2-5
size: few
length: 14
D: NA
V: TRBV20-1
CDR3: CSASRRSHQETQYF
DNA: TGCAGTGCTAGTAGGCGGAGTCACCAAGAGACCCAGTACTTC

J: TRBJ2-5
size: few
length: 13
D: NA
V: TRBV6-5
CDR3: CASSYSKRGTQYF
DNA: TGTGCCAGCAGTTACTCGAAACGTGGGACCCAGTACTTC

J: TRBJ2-7
size: NA
length: 14
D: NA
V: TRBV20-1
CDR3: CSASSRLDIYEQYF
DNA: TGCAGTGCTAGTAGTCGACTGGACATTTACGAGCAGTACTTC

J: TRBJ1-5
size: few
length: 14
D: NA
V: TRBV9
CDR3: CASSVGEGGQPQHF
DNA: TGTGCCAGCAGCGTAGGAGAAGGGGGTCAGCCCCAGCATTTT

J: TRBJ2-2
size: many
length: 11
D: NA
V: TRBV20-1
CDR3: CSHLPGGELFF
DNA: TGCAGCCACCTCCCTGGCGGGGAGCTGTTTTTT

J: TRBJ1-1
size: few
length: 14
D: NA
V: TRBV20-1
CDR3: CSARLRGGVTEAFF
DNA: TGCAGTGCTAGACTGAGGGGGGGGGTCACTGAAGCTTTCTTT

J: TRBJ2-7
size: NA
length: 13
D: NA
V: TRBV5-5
CDR3: CASSLAGAWEQYF
DNA: TGTGCCAGCAGCTTGGCGGGTGCTTGGGAGCAGTACTTC

J: TRBJ1-3
size: many
length: 16
D: TRBD1
V: TRBV7-6
CDR3: CASSLTAGTGGNTIYF
DNA: TGTGCCAGCAGCTTAACGGCCGGGACAGGGGGAAACACCATATATTTT

J: TRBJ2-7
size: NA
length: 16
D: TRBD1
V: TRBV6-5
CDR3: CASSYFPGQAAYEQYF
DNA: TGTGCCAGCAGTTACTTCCCGGGACAGGCCGCCTACGAGCAGTACTTC

J: TRBJ2-5
size: NA
length: 14
D: TRBD1
V: TRBV2
CDR3: CAISVQGTRETQYF
DNA: TGTGCCATCAGTGTACAGGGGACCCGAGAGACCCAGTACTTC

J: TRBJ1-5
size: NA
length: 15
D: NA
V: TRBV7-2
CDR3: CASSSLRGVNQPQHF
DNA: TGTGCCAGCAGCTCCCTGAGGGGAGTCAATCAGCCCCAGCATTTT

J: TRBJ1-1
size: many
length: 14
D: NA
V: TRBV15
CDR3: CATSREGGGTEAFF
DNA: TGTGCCACCAGCAGGGAGGGGGGGGGGACTGAAGCTTTCTTT

J: TRBJ1-2
size: once
length: 12
D: NA
V: TRBV9
CDR3: CASSSEQGGYTF
DNA: TGTGCCAGCAGCTCCGAGCAGGGTGGCTACACCTTC

J: TRBJ1-3
size: NA
length: 18
D: NA
V: TRBV7-8
CDR3: CASSPFRQDVSSGNTIYF
DNA: TGTGCCAGCAGCCCGTTCCGACAGGATGTCTCCTCTGGAAACACCATATATTTT

J: TRBJ1-5
size: many
length: 16
D: NA
V: TRBV10-3
CDR3: CASSGMLLLDGQPQHF
DNA: TGTGCCAGCAGTGGGATGCTTTTGCTTGACGGTCAGCCCCAGCATTTT

J: TRBJ1-5
size: many
length: 15
D: NA
V: TRBV7-8
CDR3: CASSWDPYSNQPQHF
DNA: TGTGCCAGCAGCTGGGATCCTTATAGCAATCAGCCCCAGCATTTT

J: TRBJ1-1
size: few
length: 14
D: NA
V: TRBV10-3
CDR3: CASSEGKDNVEAFF
DNA: TGTGCCAGCAGTGAAGGCAAGGACAATGTGGAAGCTTTCTTT

J: TRBJ1-2
size: many
length: 13
D: NA
V: TRBV20-1
CDR3: CSAKDRNSYGYTF
DNA: TGCAGTGCTAAGGACAGAAACAGCTATGGCTACACCTTC

J: TRBJ1-2
size: NA
length: 14
D: NA
V: TRBV7-9
CDR3: CASSYGRSNYGYTF
DNA: TGTGCCAGCAGTTACGGCCGGAGTAACTATGGCTACACCTTC

J: TRBJ1-1
size: once
length: 15
D: NA
V: TRBV6-5
CDR3: CASSPTGTRNTEAFF
DNA: TGTGCCAGCAGTCCCACCGGGACTCGGAACACTGAAGCTTTCTTT

J: TRBJ1-1
size: many
length: 13
D: NA
V: TRBV29-1
CDR3: CSALGDFNTEAFF
DNA: TGCAGCGCCCTGGGGGACTTTAACACTGAAGCTTTCTTT

J: TRBJ1-1
size: NA
length: 11
D: NA
V: TRBV29-1
CDR3: CSVGSGREAFF
DNA: TGCAGCGTTGGTAGCGGACGAGAAGCTTTCTTT

J: TRBJ2-5
size: NA
length: 16
D: TRBD2
V: TRBV7-8
CDR3: CASSLVFTSDWETQYF
DNA: TGTGCCAGCAGCTTAGTTTTCACTAGCGATTGGGAGACCCAGTACTTC

J: TRBJ1-6
size: many
length: 14
D: NA
V: TRBV5-1
CDR3: CASSGGTNNSPLHF
DNA: TGCGCCAGCAGCGGAGGGACCAATAATTCACCCCTCCACTTT

J: TRBJ2-2
size: many
length: 12
D: NA
V: TRBV20-1
CDR3: CSARRDQGELFF
DNA: TGCAGTGCTAGAAGGGACCAAGGGGAGCTGTTTTTT

J: TRBJ2-7
size: many
length: 13
D: TRBD2
V: TRBV7-8
CDR3: CASSLVTGGRSYF
DNA: TGTGCCAGCAGCTTAGTTACGGGAGGCCGCTCCTACTTC

J: TRBJ1-4
size: NA
length: 13
D: NA
V: TRBV7-9
CDR3: CASSSASNEKLFF
DNA: TGTGCCAGCAGCTCGGCCTCTAATGAAAAACTGTTTTTT

J: TRBJ2-7
size: NA
length: 16
D: TRBD1
V: TRBV7-9
CDR3: CASSAPGQVHSYEQYF
DNA: TGTGCCAGCAGTGCCCCAGGACAGGTTCACTCCTACGAGCAGTACTTC

J: TRBJ2-2
size: NA
length: 15
D: NA
V: TRBV5-1
CDR3: CASSLDARDTGELFF
DNA: TGTGCCAGCAGCTTAGATGCCAGAGACACCGGGGAGCTGTTTTTT

J: TRBJ2-2
size: NA
length: 15
D: NA
V: TRBV15
CDR3: CATSRVPDGGGELFF
DNA: TGTGCCACCAGCAGAGTCCCCGACGGGGGTGGGGAGCTGTTTTTT

J: TRBJ1-1
size: few
length: 14
D: NA
V: TRBV12-3/TRBV12-4
CDR3: CASSLRRGDTEAFF
DNA: TGTGCCAGCAGTTTGCGACGGGGGGACACTGAAGCTTTCTTT

J: TRBJ1-1
size: many
length: 15
D: NA
V: TRBV10-3
CDR3: CATKGGGDVNTEAFF
DNA: TGTGCCACAAAAGGAGGGGGAGACGTGAACACTGAAGCTTTCTTT

J: TRBJ2-7
size: NA
length: 14
D: TRBD1
V: TRBV6-5
CDR3: CASSYSDRAYEQYF
DNA: TGTGCCAGCAGTTACTCAGACAGGGCCTACGAGCAGTACTTC

J: TRBJ2-5
size: NA
length: 16
D: NA
V: TRBV7-3
CDR3: CASSSPGDRVGETQYF
DNA: TGTGCCAGCAGCTCGCCGGGAGACAGGGTGGGAGAGACCCAGTACTTC

J: TRBJ1-2
size: many
length: 12
D: NA
V: TRBV7-2
CDR3: CASSRGRNGYTF
DNA: TGTGCCAGCAGCCGAGGGAGGAATGGCTACACCTTC

J: TRBJ1-1
size: NA
length: 12
D: NA
V: TRBV20-1
CDR3: CSANAGVTEAFF
DNA: TGCAGTGCTAACGCAGGGGTCACTGAAGCTTTCTTT

J: TRBJ1-2
size: few
length: 11
D: NA
V: TRBV10-3
CDR3: CAIRQGDGYTF
DNA: TGTGCCATCAGACAGGGTGACGGCTACACCTTC

J: TRBJ1-5
size: NA
length: 15
D: NA
V: TRBV24-1
CDR3: CATSDLQAAGSGEHF
DNA: TGTGCCACCAGTGATTTGCAAGCGGCAGGCTCCGGGGAACATTTT

J: TRBJ2-5
size: few
length: 15
D: TRBD2
V: TRBV11-2
CDR3: CASGKTSGGQETQYF
DNA: TGTGCCAGCGGGAAGACTAGCGGGGGGCAAGAGACCCAGTACTTC

J: TRBJ1-1
size: few
length: 8
D: NA
V: TRBV20-1
CDR3: CSFAEAFF
DNA: TGCAGTTTTGCTGAAGCTTTCTTT